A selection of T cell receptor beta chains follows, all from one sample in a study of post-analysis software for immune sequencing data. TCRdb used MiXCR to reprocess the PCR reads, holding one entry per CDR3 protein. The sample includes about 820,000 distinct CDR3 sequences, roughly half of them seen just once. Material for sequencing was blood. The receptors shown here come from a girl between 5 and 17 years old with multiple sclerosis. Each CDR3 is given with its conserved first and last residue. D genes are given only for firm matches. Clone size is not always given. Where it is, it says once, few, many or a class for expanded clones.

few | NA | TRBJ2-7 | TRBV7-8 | TGTGCCAGCAGCTTAGCGCGGAGGTACGAGCAGTACTTC | CASSLARRYEQYF
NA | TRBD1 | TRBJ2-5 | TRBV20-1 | TGCAGTGCTCACAGGGGGCTGGGGGAGACCCAGTACTTC | CSAHRGLGETQYF
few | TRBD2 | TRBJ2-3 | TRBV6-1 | TGTGCCAGCAGCCCATCCTTGAGCCCCGGGACTAGAGGAGATACGCAGTATTTT | CASSPSLSPGTRGDTQYF
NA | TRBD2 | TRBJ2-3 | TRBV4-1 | TGCGCCAGCAGCATTACTAGCGGGGGGGCCATTTACCCAGATACGCAGTATTTT | CASSITSGGAIYPDTQYF
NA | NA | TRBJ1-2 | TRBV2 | TGTGCCAGCAGTGAAAGGGGGTCCCTGGCAGCTAACTATGGCTACACCTTC | CASSERGSLAANYGYTF
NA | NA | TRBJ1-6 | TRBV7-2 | TGTGCCAGCAACCTCTATAGTTCACCCCTCCACTTT | CASNLYSSPLHF
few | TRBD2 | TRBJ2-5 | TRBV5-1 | TGCGCCAGCAGCTTTCGGACTAGCGGGATTCAGGAGACCCAGTACTTC | CASSFRTSGIQETQYF
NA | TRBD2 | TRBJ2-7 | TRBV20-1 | TGCAGTGCTAGATCACTAGCGGGAGGAGTCCCCTACAATGAGCAGTACTTC | CSARSLAGGVPYNEQYF
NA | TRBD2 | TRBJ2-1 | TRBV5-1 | TGCGCCAGCAGCTTGGCGACTAGCCCCCACAATGAGCAGTTCTTC | CASSLATSPHNEQFF
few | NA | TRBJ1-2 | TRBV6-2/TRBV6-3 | TGTGCCAGCAAAAGGGACATCTATGGCTACACCTTC | CASKRDIYGYTF
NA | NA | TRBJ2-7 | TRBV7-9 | TGTGCCAGCTCGGGGGGCTCCGGACAGGGCTACGAGCAGTACTTC | CASSGGSGQGYEQYF
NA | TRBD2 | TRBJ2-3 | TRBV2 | TGTGCCAGCAGTCTAGCGGGACTGAACACAGATACGCAGTATTTT | CASSLAGLNTDTQYF
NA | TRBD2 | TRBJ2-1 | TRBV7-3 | TGTGCCAGCAGCTTAGCGGGAGGGCCCTGGAATGAGCAGTTCTTC | CASSLAGGPWNEQFF
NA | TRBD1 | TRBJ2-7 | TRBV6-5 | TGTGCCAGCAGTTACGAGCCGGGACAGGGCTACGAGCAGTACTTC | CASSYEPGQGYEQYF
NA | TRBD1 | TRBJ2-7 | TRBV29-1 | TGCAGCGTTGAAGGGACAGGTCCTTCCTACGAGCAGTACTTC | CSVEGTGPSYEQYF
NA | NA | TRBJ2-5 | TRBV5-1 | TGCGCCAGCAGCTTGCGGCTAGCGAGGAGGGGGGAGACCCAGTACTTC | CASSLRLARRGETQYF
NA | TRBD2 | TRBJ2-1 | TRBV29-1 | TGCAGCGTTGAAGGGGCAGGGAGGGATGAGCAGTTCTTC | CSVEGAGRDEQFF
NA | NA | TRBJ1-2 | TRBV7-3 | TGTGCCAGCAGCTTAACTGGGGGACACACGAGGGGGTCGGATGGCTACACCTTC | CASSLTGGHTRGSDGYTF
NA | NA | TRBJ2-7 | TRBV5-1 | TGCGCCAGCAGCACCACAGGAGCCCGACACGAGCAGTACTTC | CASSTTGARHEQYF
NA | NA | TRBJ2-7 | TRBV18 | TGTGCCAGCTCACCGTCGGTTATCTCCTACGAGCAGTACTTC | CASSPSVISYEQYF
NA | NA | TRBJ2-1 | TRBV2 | TGTGCCAGCAACCCTGAGAGGGGGAATGAGCAGTTCTTC | CASNPERGNEQFF
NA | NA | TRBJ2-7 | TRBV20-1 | TGCAGTGCCCCGGCCGGGGGAGAGCAGTACTTC | CSAPAGGEQYF
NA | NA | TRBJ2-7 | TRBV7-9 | TGTGCCAGCAGATTTAGGGGCGGCGAGCAGTACTTC | CASRFRGGEQYF
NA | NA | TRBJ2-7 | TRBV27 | TGTGCCAGCAGTTTTTCGATTTACTTCGAGCAGTACTTC | CASSFSIYFEQYF
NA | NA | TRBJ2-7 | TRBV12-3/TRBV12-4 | TGTGCCAGCAGTAAAGAGACCCGGTACTTC | CASSKETRYF
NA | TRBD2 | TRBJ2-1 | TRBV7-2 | TGTGCCAGCAGCCCCAAAGGTGGCGGGGGGGTCTACAATGAGCAGTTCTTC | CASSPKGGGGVYNEQFF
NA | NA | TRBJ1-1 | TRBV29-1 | TGCAGCGTCAAACAACAACCCCCCGGAAAGGGGATCGGTGAAGCTTTCTTT | CSVKQQPPGKGIGEAFF
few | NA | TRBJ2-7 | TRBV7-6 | TGTGCCAGCAGCCCAAAACCTAGGGACTCCTACGAGCAGTACTTC | CASSPKPRDSYEQYF
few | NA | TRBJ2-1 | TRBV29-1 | TGCAGCGTAGGGGATGTAATGGGCAATGAGCAGTTCTTC | CSVGDVMGNEQFF
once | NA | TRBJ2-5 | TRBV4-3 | TGCGCCAGCAGCCCCCCTCAAGCTTTATTAGGGAAAAAAGAGACCCAGTACTTC | CASSPPQALLGKKETQYF